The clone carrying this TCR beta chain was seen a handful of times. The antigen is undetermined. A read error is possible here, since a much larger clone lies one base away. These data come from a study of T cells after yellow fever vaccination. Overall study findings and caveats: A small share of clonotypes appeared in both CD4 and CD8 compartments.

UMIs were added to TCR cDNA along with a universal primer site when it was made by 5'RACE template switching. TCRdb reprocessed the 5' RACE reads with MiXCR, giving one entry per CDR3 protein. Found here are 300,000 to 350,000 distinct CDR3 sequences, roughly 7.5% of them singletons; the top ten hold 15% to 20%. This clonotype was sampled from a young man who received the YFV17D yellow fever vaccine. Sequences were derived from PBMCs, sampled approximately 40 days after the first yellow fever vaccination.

CDR3 DNA sequence: TGTGCCAGCAGTTTCCGGGACAGACCCTACGAGCAGTACTTC. Translated, it gives CASSFRDRPYEQYF. This sequence joins TRBV6-5 and TRBJ2-7; 7 bases are shared with TRBD1. The CDR3 covers 14 residues. The ends lost 4 bases at V and 2 bases at J; junction bases unmatched: 5. Germline V gene sequence: CDR1 MNHEY, CDR2 SVGAGI.